The following is a T cell receptor (beta chain) sequence with its context. Its antigen is not yet known. Nothing much larger sits one base from this clone, and base qualities are not available. The germline V gene gives CDR1 as SGDLS and CDR2 as YYNGEE. V is cut by 0 bases and J by 2 bases, and the space between the germline ends is 8 bases. The CDR3, from cysteine to phenylalanine, totals 14 residues. The read is trimmed to its CDR3 DNA, 42 bases read in frame from base 1. This sample stems from a study of cytomegalovirus exposure and HLA in healthy donors (dated 2017 in TCRdb). Broadly, across the study: An earlier analysis of roughly 500 of the donors reported approximately 270 Gb of sequence data and roughly 110 million unique TCR beta sequences from about 180 million T cells. HLA typing included class I and class II loci at four-digit resolution. Across around 400 genotyped donors of the cohort, an average of about 220,000 unique TCR beta nucleotide sequences per donor were sequenced, and about a sixth of those sequences were non-productive. A later analysis re-analyzed previously published TCR beta repertoires from hundreds of donors and added high-resolution HLA genotyping to study TCR occurrence patterns. Every discovery cohort repertoire had been produced on one sequencing platform. Typing coverage differed by locus: A, B, C, DRB1 and DQB1 were typed in roughly 629-640 donors, DQA1 in 500 to 550, DPA1 in nearly 610, and DPB1 in 400 to 490. Besides the first cohort of 666 subjects, a separate validation cohort made up of 120 different subjects was used. Roughly 5 DR-DQ haplotypes were handled as single units for association and clustering, since linkage in the cohort was strong. In an earlier analysis of more than 550 of the donors, high-throughput TCR beta sequencing was used to judge whether each TCR beta V gene segment behaved as functional or pseudogenic. In the later analysis, no new phenotypic data were used to find candidate immune exposures; instead, reliance was placed on TCR beta sequences and their occurrence across donors. An early release covering 550 to 700 HLA-typed donors comprised about 320 gigabases of sequencing data and 65 million to 100 million unique TCR sequences. The study profiled the T cell repertoires of 500 to 800 subjects by immunosequencing and related them to cytomegalovirus serostatus. Alongside the repertoire data, information on donor age, sex, ethnicity and CMV serostatus was compiled. The genetic ancestry cluster associated with self-reported Caucasian donors included roughly 84% of the roughly 400 genotyped donors. To predict cytomegalovirus infection status, the study combined high-throughput TCR immunosequencing, statistical association of individual TCRs with disease status, and machine learning. A later genetic analysis took genome-wide SNP genotypes for about 65% of the roughly 670 donors and used that subset as a discovery cohort. The study aimed to test whether cataloging public T cell receptors could reveal signatures of past pathogen exposure. General study outcomes and caveats: While some public TCRs were present in many individuals, most TCR sequences turned up only very rarely across donors. This cohort had only TCR beta chains sequenced, and the lack of alpha or paired-chain data limited which features could be detected. A later genetic analysis associated a missense DCLRE1C variant with V-gene and J-gene trimming of TCR beta chains, and an independent cohort replicated the association. In a later analysis, HLA-associated TCR beta chains were found to be more clonally expanded and to have lower generation probabilities than equally common non-associated chains. Immune exposure information for the cohort was limited to CMV serostatus. When HLA alleles, especially DR and DQ, strongly co-occurred, attributing TCR associations to individual alleles was difficult. The authors suggested that the approach could potentially be extended to other disease states and immunological phenotypes. According to a later analysis, TCR association rates differed among HLA loci, with DRB1 alleles showing the most associated TCRs and HLA-C alleles showing the fewest. A further reported finding was that TCR beta sequences accurately predicted the HLA-A and HLA-B alleles for most subjects in the first cohort. Three of the identified cytomegalovirus-associated TCR beta chains were confirmed in vitro to be specific for cytomegalovirus antigens. Presence/absence analyses assumed roughly uniform sequencing depth across donors, an assumption that may not hold. An earlier analysis of approximately 530 of the donors showed that most TCR beta V segments appeared in productive rearrangements either about 87% or about 30% of the time, which broadly matched IMGT annotations. Linkage disequilibrium might explain the correlated functional status among segregating V segments, but an unknown experimental factor could not be ruled out. Cytomegalovirus status was reported to be diagnosed by the classifier with high specificity and sensitivity in both the original and validation cohorts. HLA typing was unavailable for some donors at each locus, so association tests used only the typed subset. At a false discovery rate of 0.05, a later analysis linked fewer than 20,000 TCR beta sequences to specific HLA alleles. The study listed around 160 TCR beta chains as associated with cytomegalovirus. Most CMV-associated TCR beta chains appeared to be HLA-restricted in a later analysis, and the HLA associations seemed to be driven largely by CMV exposure. A later analysis reported that several top co-occurrence clusters appeared linked to parvovirus B19, influenza, CMV and Epstein-Barr virus. Because the 87-base-pair reads could not distinguish some IMGT-functional V segments, including TRBV6-2 and TRBV6-3, those segments were excluded. The earlier analysis of about 600 of the donors excluded some 16 rarely observed V segments, including chromosome 9 orphons, because counts were too low. In a later genetic analysis, fewer N-insertions in productive TCRs were reported among donors in an Asian-associated ancestry cluster than the roughly 700-donor mean. The sequencing pipeline was judged likely to have produced a cluster of highly shared sequence variants as a technical artifact.

The cohort consisted of 600 to 700 healthy bone marrow donors. At the time of sampling, every cohort member was nominally healthy, though immune exposures that went unrecorded were likely present. The donor was CMV seropositive and belonged to the group of around 300 seropositive cohort members. Every donor gave a peripheral blood sample, and the peripheral blood mononuclear cells from that sample were used for TCR beta sequencing. The Qiagen DNeasy Blood Extraction Kit was used to extract genomic DNA from the blood cell samples. The library came from the immunoSEQ multiplex PCR assay. For the multiplex PCR, a mixture combining 60 forward primers for TCR Vbeta segments and 13 reverse primers for TCR Jbeta segments was used. A multiplex PCR assay on genomic DNA amplified the CDR3 region of rearranged TCR beta genes. On the Illumina HiSeq System, the amplified TCR beta libraries were sequenced as 87-base-pair reads. From the authors' description of their analysis: Across the roughly 640 repertoires, a later analysis counted approximately 83 million unique TCR beta chains, some 11 million of which were shared by at least two donors. A nearest-neighbor algorithm error-corrected the raw reads and collapsed the reads into unique sequences, merging closely related sequences to remove PCR and sequencing errors. CDR3 sequences were aligned to IMGT reference sequences to assign V, D and J gene segments. For a sequence to be retained, at least a six-nucleotide match to both a V gene segment and a J gene segment was required. Rearrangements were called productive when the CDR3 lacked stop codons and stayed in frame with V and J; all others were non-productive. CDR3 was defined according to IMGT convention as the region running from the second conserved V-encoded cysteine to the conserved J-encoded phenylalanine. The earlier analysis of some 540 of the donors excluded any sequence lacking an unambiguous match to a single V gene segment. In an earlier analysis of around 600 of the donors, V segments were called functional above 56.7% productive rearrangements and were called segregating when the between-donor standard deviation exceeded 5%. To diagnose cytomegalovirus status from the catalog of TCR beta chain sequences, a statistical classification framework was built. In a later analysis, TCR nucleotide sequences were compared against IMGT/GENE-DB human TR gene sequences so that V and J genes could be assigned. The TCRdist pipeline was used in a later analysis to assign CDR3 sequences and most-parsimonious VDJ recombination scenarios. In a later analysis, every TCR beta chain was defined by the combination of its CDR3 amino acid sequence and its V-gene family, and reads without a unique V-gene family were dropped. In a later analysis, 550 to 650 highly shared, low-generation-probability nucleotide sequences were removed to address suspected cross-contamination and a sequencing artifact. A later analysis calculated a clonal expansion index for each public chain from normalized within-repertoire ranks of inferred template counts. Generation probabilities in a later analysis came from a VDJ recombination model fitted to out-of-frame rearrangements, and those results were checked against IGoR. In a later analysis, hypergeometric tests were used to score TCR-TCR, TCR-HLA and TCR-CMV co-occurrence, with a repertoire-size bias correction applied to TCR pairs. In a later analysis, false discovery rates were estimated by permuting HLA or CMV assignments 20 times. In a later analysis, co-occurring TCRs were grouped using DBSCAN, with TCRdist sequence similarity added in when clustering inside HLA-allele-positive subsets. Repertoires with fewer than 30,000 or more than 120,000 public chains, plus five repertoires with anomalous nucleotide sharing, were excluded from co-occurrence clustering. Here the immuneACCESS table is served through TCRdb, limited to in-frame sequences with V and J called. Missing clones are a known gap in these copies; in checked studies unresolved V genes cover under half, and the rest lacks a known reason. V, J and clone size derive from that table, while D and trimming were established from the DNA sequence. The sample table contains 85,000 to 130,000 clones; only one count was recorded for 10% of them. The ten largest make up around 5.9% of the sample.

Sequencing input: PBMCs. This clonotype was obtained from a man aged 35-49 years in good health and CMV-seropositive. The chain employs TRBV9 and TRBJ1-2; no confident D gene assignment can be made. CDR3 reads: CASSVGGDNYGYTF. The sequenced DNA is TGTGCCAGCAGCGTAGGAGGAGACAACTATGGCTACACCTTC.